These 7 T cell receptor beta chains were all obtained from the same sample, sequenced in a study of post-analysis software for immune sequencing data. Whole-study findings and limits: The study found TRBV5-6, TRBV5-1 and TRBV20-1 among five or six TRBV segments more frequent in patients than controls.

No antigen has been identified for these receptors. Built from TCR beta cDNA, the libraries had unique molecular identifiers in them. A single record per CDR3 protein comes from TCRdb applying MiXCR to the PCR reads. The data show hundreds of thousands of distinct CDR3 sequences, with roughly 27% seen just once and approximately 0.6% held by the top ten. The sequenced material came from blood. All receptors derive from a girl aged 10 to 17 with multiple sclerosis.

This clonotype has a handful of counts. The chain couples TRBV12-3 or TRBV12-4 to TRBJ1-5; TRBD1 matches 9 bases. J lost 1 base, V lost 5 bases, and 3 bases had no gene match. The CDR3 spans 15 residues. The CDR3 nucleotides are TGTGCCAGCAGTCGGACAGGGGCGAGCAATCAGCCCCAGCATTTT. Its protein is CASSRTGASNQPQHF.

This clonotype showed up just once. The rearrangement joins TRBV6-5 to TRBJ1-4; D is uncertain. CDR1 is MNHEY, CDR2 SVGAGI, per germline. Trimming stripped 0 bases from V and 0 bases from J, with 5 bases between. CDR3 length: 15 residues. The CDR3 protein is CASSYSTSTNEKLFF. The DNA for the CDR3 is TGTGCCAGCAGTTACTCGACATCAACTAATGAAAAACTGTTTTTT.

The sample holds one count of this clonotype. V and J are TRBV6-1 and TRBJ1-3; D remains unclear. CDR3 length equals 13 residues. The germline CDR1 and CDR2 sequences are MNHNS and SASEGT. The V end lost 4 bases, the J end lost 3 bases, and 7 bases lay between the germline ends. This CDR3 is CASSGWVGNTIYF. The CDR3 DNA is TGTGCCAGCAGTGGATGGGTTGGAAACACCATATATTTT.

V gene TRBV28 combines with J gene TRBJ2-5; TRBD1 might be the D (6 bases). V was trimmed by 5 bases and J by 5 bases, leaving 21 bases between them. The CDR3 consists of 16 residues. Germline V gives CDR1 MDHEN, CDR2 SYDVKM. CDR3 residues: CASSQSRRGVEETQYF. CDR3 DNA: TGTGCCAGCAGTCAATCCCGCAGGGGTGTGGAGGAGACCCAGTACTTC.

The genes are TRBV5-6 and TRBJ2-5; TRBD1 might be the D (6 bases). The germline V gene encodes CDR1 SGHDT and CDR2 YYEEEE. The CDR3 contains 15 residues. V was clipped by 2 bases and J by 2 bases, with 13 bases between them. DNA for the CDR3: TGTGCCAGCAGCTTTCAGGGGACCTCTCAAGAGACCCAGTACTTC. Its translation is CASSFQGTSQETQYF.

This clonotype occurred many times. The chain uses TRBV6-2 or TRBV6-3 and TRBJ2-1; 7 nucleotides agree with TRBD1. J was trimmed by 6 bases and V by 7 bases; bases with no gene match: 18. This CDR3 contains 17 residues. The germline V gene has CDR1 MNHEY and CDR2 SVGEGT. The CDR3 here is CASTRNSARQGGNEQFF. Here the CDR3 DNA reads TGTGCCAGCACTAGAAACTCAGCCCGACAGGGCGGCAATGAGCAGTTCTTC.

The J gene is TRBJ1-6, the V gene TRBV12-3 or TRBV12-4, with D uncertain. The CDR3 covers 14 residues. The V gene lost 0 bases and the J gene lost 10 bases, with 10 bases spanning the gap. The CDR3 nucleotides are TGTGCCAGCAGTTTAGCGTCCAGGCGCTCACCCCTCCACTTT. It translates to CASSLASRRSPLHF.